The 13 T cell receptor beta chains below come from one sample, sequenced in a study of blood T cell repertoires in COVID-19. The protocol was immunoSEQ multiplex PCR, while the TCRdb copy is restricted to in-frame clones and leaves out a portion. The repertoire holds fewer than 150,000 clones, roughly 85% seen once, with about 6.1% in the top ten. The sequenced material came from peripheral blood. The receptors shown here come from a woman between 55 and 75 years old with COVID-19, enrolled during active disease.

The chain combines TRBV5-1 with TRBJ2-5; D gene ambiguous. CDR1 and CDR2 from the germline V gene are SGHRS and YFSETQ. The germline V and J ends were trimmed by 5 bases and 5 bases, with 13 bases remaining between them. The CDR3 runs 13 residues. The DNA of the CDR3 is TGCGCCAGCAGTACAGTTTTTGAGGAGACCCAGTACTTC. This encodes CASSTVFEETQYF. The full variable domain, in which reference TRBV5-1 and TRBJ2-5 provide the parts outside the CDR3, is KAGVTQTPRYLIKTRGQQVTLSCSPISGHRSVSWYQQTPGQGLQFLFEYFSETQRNKGNFPGRFSGRQFSNSRSEMNVSTLELGDSALYLCASSTVFEETQYFGPGTRLLVL.

The rearrangement links TRBV9 to TRBJ2-3; perhaps TRBD1 as D (6 bases). The CDR3 covers 14 residues. V shed 6 bases and J shed 0 bases, with 11 bases lying between them. Germline V gene sequence: CDR1 SGDLS, CDR2 YYNGEE. CDR3: CASTGATSTDTQYF. The CDR3 nucleotides are TGTGCCAGCACAGGGGCCACTAGCACAGATACGCAGTATTTT.

The chain joins TRBV11-1 to TRBJ1-1; 8 bases align to TRBD1. Germline CDR1 reads SGHAT; CDR2 reads FQDESV (reference sequence). This CDR3 spans 14 amino acids. V gave up 5 bases and J gave up 6 bases; unmatched junction bases: 8. CDR3 loop: CASSPTVTGAEAFF. In DNA form, the CDR3 reads TGTGCCAGCAGCCCCACCGTGACAGGGGCTGAAGCTTTCTTT.

The chain is built from TRBV5-4 and TRBJ2-5; 8 bases are a match to TRBD2. The V gene's germline CDR1 is SGHNT and CDR2 YYREEE (reference sequence). V shed 0 bases and J 4 bases; nucleotides not matched to a gene: 5. This CDR3 has 15 residues. The CDR3 loop reads CASSLGGSGGETQYF. In nucleotides, the CDR3 is TGTGCCAGCAGCTTGGGCGGGAGCGGGGGAGAGACCCAGTACTTC.

The V gene is TRBV19, the J gene TRBJ1-3; D not certain. The CDR3 covers 14 residues. V lost 6 bases and J lost 0, with 9 bases in between. Per the germline V gene, CDR1 is LNHDA and CDR2 is SQIVND (reference sequence). The CDR3 reads CASRTPGSGNTIYF. DNA for the CDR3: TGTGCCAGTAGAACGCCGGGCTCTGGAAACACCATATATTTT.

The chain links TRBV6-5 to TRBJ1-2, with TRBD1 matching 8 bases. This CDR3 region has 15 residues. V shed 4 bases, J shed 0 bases, and the junction held 4 bases outside the gene matches. The germline gives CDR1 MNHEY, CDR2 SVGAGI. CDR3 sequence: CASSSGQGANYGYTF. The CDR3 DNA sequence: TGTGCCAGCAGTTCAGGACAGGGAGCTAACTATGGCTACACCTTC.

The J gene is TRBJ1-2, the V gene TRBV18; TRBD1 is a possible D gene (5 bases). V was trimmed by 5 bases and J by 0 bases, leaving 7 bases between them. The germline gives CDR1 KGHSH, CDR2 LQKENI. This CDR3 has 13 residues. The CDR3 coding sequence is TGTGCCAGCTCAACAGGACCTAACTATGGCTACACCTTC. This sequence encodes CASSTGPNYGYTF.

This chain links TRBV30 with TRBJ2-2; TRBD2 matches 10 bases. This CDR3 has 15 residues. Germline-derived CDR1 and CDR2 are GTSNPN and SVGIG (reference sequence). With 3 bases clipped from V and 4 bases from J, the junction kept 5 bases outside the gene matches. The CDR3: CAWSPIAGGTGELFF. CDR3 coding DNA: TGTGCCTGGAGCCCGATAGCGGGGGGCACCGGGGAGCTGTTTTTT.

This chain uses TRBV9 with TRBJ1-4; 8 nucleotides match TRBD1. With V trimmed by 3 bases and J by 5 bases, 9 bases remained unmatched. The CDR3 length is 16 residues. The germline V gene has CDR1 SGDLS and CDR2 YYNGEE. CDR3 coding DNA: TGTGCCAGCAGCGGGGGGCAGGGGGCCACCAATGAAAAACTGTTTTTT. Translated, it gives CASSGGQGATNEKLFF.

The chain couples TRBV7-9 to TRBJ1-1, with 7 bases fitting TRBD1. CDR3 length: 17 amino acids. Germline loops: CDR1 SEHNR, CDR2 FQNEAQ (reference sequence). With V trimmed by 5 bases and J by 1 base, 13 bases remained unmatched. CDR3 DNA sequence: TGTGCCAGCAGCCCCGGGAGGGGGCTATTTGGGAACACTGAAGCTTTCTTT. Its protein is CASSPGRGLFGNTEAFF.

The chain combines TRBV5-1 with TRBJ2-3, with 8 bases matching TRBD2. This CDR3 contains 16 residues. Germline assignment: CDR1 SGHRS and CDR2 YFSETQ. With V trimmed by 4 bases and J by 2 bases, 9 bases remained unmatched. CDR3 in DNA: TGCGCCAGCAGCCGTGAGCGGGGGCCTCTCACAGATACGCAGTATTTT. The encoded protein is CASSRERGPLTDTQYF. Full variable domain (outside the CDR3, taken from reference TRBV5-1 and TRBJ2-3): KAGVTQTPRYLIKTRGQQVTLSCSPISGHRSVSWYQQTPGQGLQFLFEYFSETQRNKGNFPGRFSGRQFSNSRSEMNVSTLELGDSALYLCASSRERGPLTDTQYFGPGTRLTVL.

The V call is TRBV2, the J call TRBJ1-1; D gene ambiguous. Per the germline V gene, CDR1 is SNHLY and CDR2 is FYNNEI. The CDR3 loop spans 16 amino acids. V gave up 9 bases and J gave up 2 bases, with 22 bases separating them. CDR3 residues: CARSRPELDKNTEAFF. The CDR3, as DNA: TGTGCCAGGTCCCGCCCCGAATTAGACAAAAACACTGAAGCTTTCTTT.

The genes are TRBV4-3 and TRBJ1-5; 7 nucleotides agree with TRBD1. This CDR3 region has 17 residues. Germline assignment: CDR1 LGHNA and CDR2 YSLEER. With 1 base clipped from V and 5 bases from J, the junction kept 11 bases outside the gene matches. The CDR3 here is CASSQGVPGQIYQPQHF. In nucleotides, the CDR3 is TGCGCCAGCAGCCAAGGGGTTCCGGGACAGATTTATCAGCCCCAGCATTTT.